The sequence of this T cell receptor beta chain was determined in a study of cytomegalovirus exposure and HLA in healthy donors (dated by TCRdb to the late 2010s). In terms of the full investigation: An earlier analysis of several hundred of the donors reported 276 Gb of sequence data and roughly 120 million unique TCR beta sequences obtained from around 170 million T cells. An early release that covered around 590 HLA-typed donors contained about 290 gigabases of sequencing data and 80 million or so unique TCR sequences. The genetic ancestry cluster associated with self-reported Caucasian donors included roughly four fifths of the approximately 430 genotyped donors. The aim of the study was to test whether cataloging public T cell receptors could identify signatures of past pathogen exposure. The study used immunosequencing to profile the T cell repertoires of 666 subjects and linked those repertoires to cytomegalovirus serostatus. A separate validation cohort of 100 to 150 different subjects was used in addition to the approximately 640-subject first cohort. To predict cytomegalovirus infection status, the study combined high-throughput TCR immunosequencing, statistical association of individual TCRs with disease status, and machine learning. In a later analysis, previously published TCR beta repertoires from 600 to 850 donors were re-analyzed and high-resolution HLA genotyping was added so that TCR occurrence patterns could be studied. Rather than using new phenotypic data, the later analysis identified candidate immune exposures from TCR beta sequences and from how often those sequences occurred across donors. An earlier analysis of 587 of the donors used high-throughput TCR beta sequencing to judge whether each TCR beta V gene segment behaved as functional or pseudogenic. Donor age, sex, ethnicity and CMV serostatus were compiled alongside the repertoire data. Genome-wide SNP genotypes for about 55% of the roughly 670 donors were used in a later genetic analysis, which treated that subset as a discovery cohort. Every discovery cohort repertoire had been produced on one sequencing platform. Both class I and class II loci were covered by HLA typing, at four-digit resolution. The number of donors typed differed by locus, with roughly 629-640 for A, B, C, DRB1 and DQB1, more than 500 for DQA1, about 610 for DPA1, and about 450 for DPB1. Roughly five DR-DQ haplotypes were handled as single units for association and clustering, since linkage in the cohort was strong. Across about 380 genotyped donors of the cohort, an average of approximately 220,000 unique TCR beta nucleotide sequences per donor were sequenced, and 15% to 20% of those sequences were non-productive. Overall study outcomes, separate from this receptor: In vitro tests confirmed that a few of the cytomegalovirus-associated TCR beta chains recognize cytomegalovirus antigens. CMV serostatus was the only immune exposure information available for the cohort. In a later analysis, most CMV-associated TCR beta chains were found to appear HLA-restricted, with HLA associations seemingly driven largely by CMV exposure. According to a later genetic analysis, donors in an Asian-associated ancestry cluster had fewer N-insertions in productive TCRs than the approximately 610-donor mean. Assigning TCR associations to individual alleles was difficult when HLA alleles, especially DR and DQ, strongly co-occurred. A further reported finding was that TCR beta sequences accurately predicted the HLA-A and HLA-B alleles for most subjects in the first cohort. Specific HLA alleles were associated with roughly 16,000 TCR beta sequences at a false discovery rate of 0.05 in a later analysis. In a later genetic analysis, a missense DCLRE1C variant was associated with V-gene and J-gene trimming of TCR beta chains, and the association was replicated in an independent cohort. In a later analysis, TCR association rates were found to vary across HLA loci, with the most associated TCRs seen for DRB1 alleles and the fewest for HLA-C alleles. The classifier was reported to diagnose cytomegalovirus status with high specificity and sensitivity in both the original and validation cohorts. Correlated functional status among segregating V segments might reflect linkage disequilibrium, but an unknown experimental factor could not be ruled out. Because counts were too low, about 18 rarely observed V segments, including chromosome 9 orphons, were excluded from the earlier analysis of 587 of the donors. The authors suggested that the approach could potentially be extended to other disease states and immunological phenotypes. The cohort was sequenced for TCR beta chains only, and without alpha or paired-chain data the features that could be detected were limited. While some public TCRs were present in many individuals, most TCR sequences turned up only very rarely across donors. Several of the top co-occurrence clusters appeared to be linked to parvovirus B19, influenza, CMV and Epstein-Barr virus, according to a later analysis. A later analysis found that HLA-associated TCR beta chains were more clonally expanded and had lower generation probabilities than equally common non-associated chains. Presence/absence analyses assumed roughly uniform sequencing depth across donors, an assumption that may not hold. A total of fewer than 200 TCR beta chains were listed by the study as associated with cytomegalovirus. The 87-base-pair reads could not distinguish some IMGT-functional V segments, including TRBV6-2 and TRBV6-3, so those segments were excluded. A cluster of highly shared sequence variants was judged likely to be a technical artifact of the sequencing pipeline. Because HLA typing was unavailable for some donors at each locus, only the typed subset was used in association tests. An earlier analysis of several hundred of the donors showed that most TCR beta V segments appeared in productive rearrangements either about 87% or about 30% of the time, which broadly matched IMGT annotations.

About this clone: What this receptor recognizes is not known. No much larger clonotype is one base removed from it; base qualities were not supplied.

Including cysteine and phenylalanine, the CDR3 has 14 amino acids. Only the CDR3 region is kept as DNA, spanning 42 bases read in frame from base 1. Trimming leaves V shorter by 2 bases and J shorter by 5 bases, with the junction holding 5 bases beyond the gene matches. The germline V gene provides CDR1 KGHSH and CDR2 LQKENI. The cohort consisted of fewer than 700 healthy bone marrow donors. At the time of sampling, all cohort members were nominally healthy, though unrecorded immune exposures were likely present. The donor was CMV seropositive and belonged to the group of around 300 seropositive cohort members. A peripheral blood sample was collected from each donor, and TCR beta sequencing was performed on peripheral blood mononuclear cells. Genomic DNA extraction from the blood cell samples was performed with the Qiagen DNeasy Blood Extraction Kit. Libraries were constructed by the immunoSEQ multiplex PCR assay. A mixture of 60 forward primers for TCR Vbeta segments and 13 reverse primers for TCR Jbeta segments was used in the multiplex PCR. The CDR3 region of rearranged TCR beta genes was amplified from genomic DNA by a multiplex PCR assay. Amplified TCR beta libraries were sequenced as 87-base-pair reads on the Illumina HiSeq System. The source study handled its data this way. A later analysis tallied tens of millions of unique TCR beta chains across the 666 repertoires, and approximately 11 million of those chains were shared by two or more donors. Raw reads were error-corrected and collapsed into unique sequences with a nearest-neighbor algorithm that merged closely related sequences to remove PCR and sequencing errors. V, D and J gene segments were assigned by aligning CDR3 sequences to IMGT reference sequences. For a sequence to be retained, a match of at least six nucleotides was required to both a V gene segment and a J gene segment. A rearrangement counted as productive if the CDR3 had no stop codons and remained in frame with V and J, and every other rearrangement counted as non-productive. Following IMGT convention, CDR3 was defined as the stretch from the second conserved V-encoded cysteine to the conserved J-encoded phenylalanine. The earlier analysis of some 580 of the donors excluded any sequence lacking an unambiguous match to a single V gene segment. In an earlier analysis of approximately 590 of the donors, a V segment was called functional when productive rearrangements were above 56.7%, and segregating when the standard deviation between donors exceeded 5%. To diagnose cytomegalovirus status from the catalog of TCR beta chain sequences, a statistical classification framework was built. In a later analysis, V and J genes were assigned by comparing TCR nucleotide sequences against IMGT/GENE-DB human TR gene sequences. The TCRdist pipeline was used in a later analysis to assign CDR3 sequences and most-parsimonious VDJ recombination scenarios. A later analysis defined each TCR beta chain by its CDR3 amino acid sequence plus V-gene family, and excluded reads lacking a unique V-gene family. To address suspected cross-contamination and a sequencing artifact, a later analysis removed 592 highly shared, low-generation-probability nucleotide sequences. In a later analysis, a clonal expansion index was calculated for each public chain from normalized within-repertoire ranks of inferred template counts. Generation probabilities in a later analysis came from a VDJ recombination model fitted to out-of-frame rearrangements, and those results were checked against IGoR. Hypergeometric tests were used in a later analysis to score TCR-TCR, TCR-HLA and TCR-CMV co-occurrence, with a repertoire-size bias correction applied to the TCR pairs. False discovery rates were estimated in a later analysis by permuting HLA or CMV assignments 20 times. A later analysis grouped co-occurring TCRs with DBSCAN, adding TCRdist sequence similarity when clustering within HLA-allele-positive subsets. Repertoires with fewer than 30,000 or more than 120,000 public chains, plus five repertoires with anomalous nucleotide sharing, were excluded from co-occurrence clustering. TCRdb re-hosts the immuneACCESS table, in-frame sequences only. Its copies lack some clones; in the studies checked, an unresolved V gene accounts for under half of them, and the cause for the rest is not known. V, J and clone size were drawn from that table, and D and trimming were deduced from the DNA. Counted in this sample were approximately 150,000 clones; roughly 81% of them appeared once. Around 4.8% of the sample is taken by the ten largest.

Sequencing was done on a sample of PBMCs. The sequence is built from TRBV18 and TRBJ2-7; a stretch of 8 junction bases matches TRBD2. This TCR was sampled from a girl aged 10-17 years in good health and CMV-seropositive. The CDR3: CASSPSGGFHEQYF. The DNA sequence is given as TGTGCCAGCTCACCAAGCGGGGGCTTTCACGAGCAGTACTTC.